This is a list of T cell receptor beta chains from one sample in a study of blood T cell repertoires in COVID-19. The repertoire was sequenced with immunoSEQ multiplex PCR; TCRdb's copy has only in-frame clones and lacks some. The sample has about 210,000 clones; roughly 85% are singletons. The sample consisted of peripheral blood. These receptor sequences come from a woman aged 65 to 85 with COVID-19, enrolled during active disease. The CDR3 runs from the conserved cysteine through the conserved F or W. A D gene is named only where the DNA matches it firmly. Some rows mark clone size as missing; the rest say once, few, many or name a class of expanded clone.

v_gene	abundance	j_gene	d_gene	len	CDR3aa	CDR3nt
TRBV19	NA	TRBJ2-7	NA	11	CASSLADEQYF	TGTGCCAGTAGTCTGGCCGACGAGCAGTACTTC
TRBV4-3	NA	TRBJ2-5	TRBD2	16	CASSQEGRGGHETQYF	TGCGCCAGCAGCCAAGAGGGGCGGGGGGGCCATGAGACCCAGTACTTC
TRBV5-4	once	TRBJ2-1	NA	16	CASSPTQTRKDNEQFF	TGTGCCAGCAGCCCGACCCAGACGAGGAAAGACAATGAGCAGTTCTTC
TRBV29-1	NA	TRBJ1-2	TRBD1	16	CSVEDHYERTGGGYTF	TGCAGCGTTGAAGATCACTACGAAAGGACAGGGGGTGGCTACACCTTC
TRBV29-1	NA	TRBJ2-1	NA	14	CSVASRGGHNEQFF	TGCAGCGTTGCGTCCCGAGGAGGCCACAATGAGCAGTTCTTC
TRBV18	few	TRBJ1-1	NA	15	CASSHRGEVNTEAFF	TGTGCCAGCTCACATCGGGGGGAGGTGAACACTGAAGCTTTCTTT
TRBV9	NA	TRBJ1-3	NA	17	CASSVAPGGFPGNTIYF	TGTGCCAGCAGCGTCGCCCCCGGAGGATTCCCTGGAAACACCATATATTTT
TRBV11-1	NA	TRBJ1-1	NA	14	CASSLRETNTEAFF	TGTGCCAGCAGCCTACGTGAAACGAACACTGAAGCTTTCTTT
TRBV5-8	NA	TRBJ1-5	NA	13	CASNSDINQPQHF	TGTGCCAGCAACTCGGACATAAATCAGCCCCAGCATTTT
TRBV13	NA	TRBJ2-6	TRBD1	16	CASSQRQGSGANVLTF	TGTGCCAGCAGCCAAAGACAGGGATCTGGGGCCAACGTCCTGACTTTC
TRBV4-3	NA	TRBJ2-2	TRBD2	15	CASRLSGGSTGELFF	TGCGCCAGCAGACTTAGCGGGGGGTCCACCGGGGAGCTGTTTTTT
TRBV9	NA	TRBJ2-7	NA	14	CASSVDRTSYEQYF	TGTGCCAGCAGCGTAGACAGAACCAGCTACGAGCAGTACTTC
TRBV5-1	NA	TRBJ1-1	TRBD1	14	CASSRGQGNTEAFF	TGCGCCAGCAGCAGGGGACAGGGGAACACTGAAGCTTTCTTT
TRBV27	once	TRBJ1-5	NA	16	CASSLSSRLSNQPQHF	TGTGCCAGCAGTTTATCGTCCAGACTTAGCAATCAGCCCCAGCATTTT
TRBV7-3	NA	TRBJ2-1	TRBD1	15	CASSVNPGQSYEQFF	TGTGCCAGCAGCGTAAACCCGGGACAGAGTTACGAGCAGTTCTTC
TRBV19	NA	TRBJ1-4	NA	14	CASSILSLGEKLFF	TGTGCCAGTAGTATATTGTCGTTGGGCGAAAAACTGTTTTTT
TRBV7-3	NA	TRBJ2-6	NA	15	CASSPQGPGANVLTF	TGTGCCAGCAGCCCCCAGGGGCCTGGGGCCAACGTCCTGACTTTC
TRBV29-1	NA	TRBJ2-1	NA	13	CSVEKGLNNEQFF	TGCAGCGTTGAAAAGGGACTTAACAATGAGCAGTTCTTC
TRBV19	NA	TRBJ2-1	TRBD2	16	CASSKGAGGGYNEQFF	TGTGCCAGTAGTAAAGGAGCGGGAGGCGGCTACAATGAGCAGTTCTTC
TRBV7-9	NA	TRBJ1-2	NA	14	CASSLSGLLGGYTF	TGTGCCAGCAGCTTATCAGGGTTGCTGGGTGGCTACACCTTC
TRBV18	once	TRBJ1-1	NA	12	CASSPREYEAFF	TGTGCCAGCTCACCACGGGAGTACGAAGCTTTCTTT
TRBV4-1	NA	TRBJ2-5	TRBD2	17	CASSQGGLGRRQETQYF	TGCGCCAGCAGCCAAGGTGGCCTCGGGAGGCGCCAAGAGACCCAGTACTTC